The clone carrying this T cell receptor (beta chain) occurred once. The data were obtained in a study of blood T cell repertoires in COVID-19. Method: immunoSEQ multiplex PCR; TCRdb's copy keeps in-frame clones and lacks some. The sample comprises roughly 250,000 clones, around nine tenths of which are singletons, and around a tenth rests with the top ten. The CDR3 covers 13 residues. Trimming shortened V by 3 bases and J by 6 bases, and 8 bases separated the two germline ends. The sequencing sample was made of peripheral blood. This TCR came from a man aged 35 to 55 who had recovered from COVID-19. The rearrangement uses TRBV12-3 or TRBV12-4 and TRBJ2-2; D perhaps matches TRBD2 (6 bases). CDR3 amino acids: CASSLGGPGELFF. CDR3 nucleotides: TGTGCCAGCAGTTTGGGGGGACCCGGGGAGCTGTTTTTT.